This T cell receptor (beta chain) was sequenced for a study of blood T cell repertoires in COVID-19. The CDR3 totals 13 residues. CDR1 and CDR2 (germline): MNHEY, SVGAGI. Unmatched junction bases numbered 7, after V lost 5 bases and J lost 8 bases. Produced via immunoSEQ multiplex PCR; TCRdb's table is partial and in-frame only. The sample lists 250,000 to 300,000 clones; roughly 92% were seen once. This rearrangement joins TRBV6-5 to TRBJ1-2; 8 nucleotides align to TRBD1. This sequence originates from a woman in her twenties or thirties with COVID-19, enrolled during active disease. The sample taken for sequencing was peripheral blood. CDR3 protein: CASSPGTGSGYTF. Here the CDR3 DNA reads TGTGCCAGCAGTCCCGGGACAGGCAGCGGCTACACCTTC.